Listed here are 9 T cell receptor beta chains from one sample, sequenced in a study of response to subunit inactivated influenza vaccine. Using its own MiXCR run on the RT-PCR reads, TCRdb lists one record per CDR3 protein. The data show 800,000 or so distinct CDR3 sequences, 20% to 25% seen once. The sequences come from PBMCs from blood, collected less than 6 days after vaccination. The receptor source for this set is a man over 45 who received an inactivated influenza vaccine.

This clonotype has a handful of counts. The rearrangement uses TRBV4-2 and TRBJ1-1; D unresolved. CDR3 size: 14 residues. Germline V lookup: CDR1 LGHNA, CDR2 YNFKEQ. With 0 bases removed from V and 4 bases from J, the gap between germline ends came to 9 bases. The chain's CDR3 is CASSQDSWSTEAFF. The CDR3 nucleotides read TGTGCCAGCAGCCAAGACTCATGGAGCACTGAAGCTTTCTTT.

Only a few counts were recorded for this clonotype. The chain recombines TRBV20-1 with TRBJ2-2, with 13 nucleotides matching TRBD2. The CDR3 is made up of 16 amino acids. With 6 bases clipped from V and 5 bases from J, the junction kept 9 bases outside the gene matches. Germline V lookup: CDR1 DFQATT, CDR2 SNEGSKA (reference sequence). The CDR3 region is CSAPGLAGVGTGELFF. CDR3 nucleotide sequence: TGCAGTGCGCCCGGACTAGCGGGAGTGGGTACCGGGGAGCTGTTTTTT.

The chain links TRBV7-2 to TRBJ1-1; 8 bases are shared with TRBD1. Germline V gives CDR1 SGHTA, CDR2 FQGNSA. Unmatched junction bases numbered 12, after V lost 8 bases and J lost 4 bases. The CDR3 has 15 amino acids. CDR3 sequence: CASLLLDRGGTEAFF. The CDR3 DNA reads TGTGCCAGCTTGCTATTAGACAGGGGTGGCACTGAAGCTTTCTTT.

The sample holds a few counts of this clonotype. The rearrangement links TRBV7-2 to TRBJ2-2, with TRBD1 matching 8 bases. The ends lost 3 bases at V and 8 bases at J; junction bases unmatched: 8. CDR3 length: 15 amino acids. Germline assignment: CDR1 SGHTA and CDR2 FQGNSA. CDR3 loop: CASSLSRGRVGELFF. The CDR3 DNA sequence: TGTGCCAGCAGCTTGTCCAGGGGGCGCGTAGGGGAGCTGTTTTTT.

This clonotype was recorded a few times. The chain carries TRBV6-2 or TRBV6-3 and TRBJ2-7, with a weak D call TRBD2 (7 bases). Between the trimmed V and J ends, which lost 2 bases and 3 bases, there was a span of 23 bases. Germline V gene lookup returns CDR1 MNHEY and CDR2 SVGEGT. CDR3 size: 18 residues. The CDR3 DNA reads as TGTGCCAGCAGTTACACCCTCGGTTGGGGGGGCGCCGGCTACGAGCAGTACTTC. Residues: CASSYTLGWGGAGYEQYF.

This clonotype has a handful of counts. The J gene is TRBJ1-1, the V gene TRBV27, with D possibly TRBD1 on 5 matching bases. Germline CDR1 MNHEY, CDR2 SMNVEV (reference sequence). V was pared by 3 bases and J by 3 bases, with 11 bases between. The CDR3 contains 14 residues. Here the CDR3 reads CASSLGGSDTEAFF. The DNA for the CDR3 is TGTGCCAGCAGTTTGGGGGGGTCTGACACTGAAGCTTTCTTT.

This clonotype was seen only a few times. The DNA of the CDR3 is TGTGCCAGCAGCGTAGAACGGCGCACAGATACGCAGTATTTT. Translating it yields CASSVERRTDTQYF. The chain couples TRBV9 to TRBJ2-3; D call uncertain. V dropped 0 bases and J dropped 1 base, with 6 bases sitting between them. Germline assignment: CDR1 SGDLS and CDR2 YYNGEE. There are 14 residues in the CDR3.

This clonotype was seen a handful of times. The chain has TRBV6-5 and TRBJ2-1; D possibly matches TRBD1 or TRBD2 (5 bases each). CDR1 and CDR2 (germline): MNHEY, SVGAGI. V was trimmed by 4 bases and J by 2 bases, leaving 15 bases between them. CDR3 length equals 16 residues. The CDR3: CASSSAPGRTYNEQFF. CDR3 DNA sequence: TGTGCCAGCAGTTCGGCTCCGGGACGGACCTACAATGAGCAGTTCTTC.

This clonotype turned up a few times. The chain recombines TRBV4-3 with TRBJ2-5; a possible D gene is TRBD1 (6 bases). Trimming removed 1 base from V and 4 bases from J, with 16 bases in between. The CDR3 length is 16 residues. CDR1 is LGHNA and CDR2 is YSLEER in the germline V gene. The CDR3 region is CASSQARAQGRETQYF. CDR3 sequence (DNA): TGCGCCAGCAGCCAAGCCCGGGCACAGGGTAGAGAGACCCAGTACTTC.